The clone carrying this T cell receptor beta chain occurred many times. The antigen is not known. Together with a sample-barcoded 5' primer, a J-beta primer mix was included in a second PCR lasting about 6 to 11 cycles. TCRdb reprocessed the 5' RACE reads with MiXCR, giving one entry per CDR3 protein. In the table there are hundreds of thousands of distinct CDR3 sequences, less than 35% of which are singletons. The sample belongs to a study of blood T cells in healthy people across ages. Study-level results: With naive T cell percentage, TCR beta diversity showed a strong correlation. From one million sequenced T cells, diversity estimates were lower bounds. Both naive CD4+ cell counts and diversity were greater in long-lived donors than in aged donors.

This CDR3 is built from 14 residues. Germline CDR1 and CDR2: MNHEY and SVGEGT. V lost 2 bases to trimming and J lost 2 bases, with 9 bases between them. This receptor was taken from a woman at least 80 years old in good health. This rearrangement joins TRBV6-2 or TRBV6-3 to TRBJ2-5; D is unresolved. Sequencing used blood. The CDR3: CASSYPTPQETQYF. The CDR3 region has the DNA TGTGCCAGCAGTTACCCCACACCACAAGAGACCCAGTACTTC.